The 21 T cell receptor beta chains below come from one sample, sequenced in a study of blood T cells in healthy people across ages. Together with a sample-barcoded 5' primer, a J-beta primer mix was included in a second PCR lasting about 6 to 11 cycles. Each CDR3 protein gets one entry after TCRdb re-called the 5' RACE reads with MiXCR. The table records about 640,000 distinct CDR3 sequences, approximately 50% of them present only once. Sequencing input: blood. The receptors come from a man aged 55-75 years in good health.

The J gene is TRBJ1-6, the V gene TRBV12-3 or TRBV12-4, with D possibly matching TRBD1 (5 bases). The CDR3 is 17 residues long. The V end lost 6 bases, the J end lost 2 bases, and 17 bases lay between the germline ends. Here the CDR3 DNA reads TGTGCCAGCAGCTCTGGACACCGCCTGACCTATAATTCACCCCTCCACTTT. Protein: CASSSGHRLTYNSPLHF.

The chain couples TRBV24-1 to TRBJ2-3; tentative D call: TRBD2 (7 bases). The germline CDR1 and CDR2 sequences are KGHDR and SFDVKD. Trimming stripped 4 bases from V and 1 base from J, with 17 bases between. The CDR3 contains 17 residues. The CDR3 loop is CATSDHPWGGRTDTQYF. CDR3 nucleotide sequence: TGTGCCACCAGTGACCATCCCTGGGGGGGGCGCACAGATACGCAGTATTTT.

This clonotype was picked up a small number of times. The chain joins TRBV5-5 to TRBJ2-1, with TRBD1 matching over 10 bases. Per the germline V gene, CDR1 is SGHKS and CDR2 is YYEKEE (reference sequence). V lost 3 bases, J lost 4 bases, and 4 bases stayed unmatched. This CDR3 comprises 15 residues. The CDR3 is CASSSGQGHYNEQFF. In nucleotides, the CDR3 is TGTGCCAGCAGCTCGGGACAGGGGCATTACAATGAGCAGTTCTTC.

In DNA form, the CDR3 reads TGCAGTGCTACGCGGGGGGGCTGGAATGAGCAGTTCTTC. It codes for CSATRGGWNEQFF. The chain employs TRBV20-1 and TRBJ2-1, with TRBD2 matching over 9 bases. V lost 4 bases to trimming and J lost 7 bases; unmatched junction nucleotides: 5. Per the germline V gene, CDR1 is DFQATT and CDR2 is SNEGSKA (reference sequence). This CDR3 has 13 amino acids.

The chain is built from TRBV5-1 and TRBJ2-1, with 13 bases identical to TRBD2. V trimming: 2 bases; J trimming: 2 bases; junction bases outside the gene matches: 4. CDR3 length equals 17 residues. From germline, CDR1 is SGHRS and CDR2 YFSETQ. CDR3 bases: TGCGCCAGCAGCTTAACCGGGACTAGCGGGGCCTACAATGAGCAGTTCTTC. Its protein product is CASSLTGTSGAYNEQFF. The full variable domain, its missing parts supplied by reference TRBV5-1 and TRBJ2-1, is KAGVTQTPRYLIKTRGQQVTLSCSPISGHRSVSWYQQTPGQGLQFLFEYFSETQRNKGNFPGRFSGRQFSNSRSEMNVSTLELGDSALYLCASSLTGTSGAYNEQFFGPGTRLTVL.

The V and J genes are TRBV2 and TRBJ2-3; D uncertain. Germline V lookup: CDR1 SNHLY, CDR2 FYNNEI. The germline V and J ends were trimmed by 2 bases and 0 bases, with 6 bases remaining between them. This CDR3 is built from 14 residues. In nucleotides, the CDR3 is TGTGCCAGCAGTGAATGGGCTAGCACAGATACGCAGTATTTT. Translated, it gives CASSEWASTDTQYF.

This clonotype was seen only once. The chain joins TRBV4-2 to TRBJ2-5; D is perhaps TRBD1 (6 bases). V lost 1 base and J lost 11, with 8 bases in between. The CDR3 covers 11 residues. Looked up from germline, CDR1 is LGHNA and CDR2 is YNFKEQ. The CDR3 reads CASSQGRGQYF. The CDR3, as DNA: TGTGCCAGCAGCCAAGGAAGGGGGCAGTACTTC.

This clonotype has only a few counts. The V and J genes are TRBV13 and TRBJ2-7, with 10 nucleotides matching TRBD1. Trimming took 5 bases from V and 5 from J; bases not matched to a gene: 9. Germline V lookup: CDR1 PRHDT, CDR2 FYEKMQ (reference sequence). The CDR3 is 15 amino acids. CDR3 coding DNA: TGTGCCAGCAGCGGAACCGGGACAGGGGACCACGAGCAGTACTTC. Encoded protein: CASSGTGTGDHEQYF.

The chain uses TRBV6-5 and TRBJ2-3, with D unclear. Germline V lookup: CDR1 MNHEY, CDR2 SVGAGI. The CDR3 totals 14 residues. Trimming pared 5 bases from V and 1 base from J, leaving 10 bases between. The CDR3 loop is CASSDIVGTDTQYF. CDR3 in DNA: TGTGCCAGCAGTGACATAGTCGGCACAGATACGCAGTATTTT.

This clonotype came up a few times. This CDR3 reads CASSQDAHEQFF. CDR3 bases: TGCGCCAGCAGCCAAGATGCCCATGAGCAGTTCTTC. The J gene is TRBJ2-1, the V gene TRBV4-1, with D unclear. Trimming took 0 bases from V and 8 from J, leaving 5 bases between them. The CDR3 runs to 12 residues. Germline V gene lookup returns CDR1 MGHRA and CDR2 YSYEKL.

The genes are TRBV3-1 and TRBJ2-2; 8 nucleotides agree with TRBD1. The V segment lost 3 bases and the J segment 3 bases; nucleotides outside the gene matches: 3. This CDR3 spans 15 amino acids. CDR1 is LGHDT and CDR2 is YNNKEL in the germline V gene (reference sequence). CDR3 amino acids: CASSQTGEDTGELFF. The CDR3 nucleotides read TGTGCCAGCAGCCAGACAGGGGAAGACACCGGGGAGCTGTTTTTT.

The chain carries TRBV3-1 and TRBJ2-1; 11 positions match TRBD2. The V and J ends lost 0 bases and 5 bases, in that order; junction bases with no gene match: 3. The germline CDR1 and CDR2 sequences are LGHDT and YNNKEL (reference sequence). This CDR3 is 16 amino acids long. The CDR3 DNA reads TGTGCCAGCAGCCAAGATGGGACTAGCGGCCACAATGAGCAGTTCTTC. Its protein is CASSQDGTSGHNEQFF.

This clonotype was detected only a few times. The chain couples TRBV20-1 to TRBJ1-2, with D possibly TRBD1 on 5 matching bases. V was trimmed by 0 bases and J by 6 bases, leaving 14 bases between them. This CDR3 has 14 amino acids. The germline CDR1 and CDR2 sequences are DFQATT and SNEGSKA (reference sequence). CDR3 in amino acids: CSARDGVWGHGYTF. CDR3 in DNA: TGCAGTGCTAGAGATGGCGTCTGGGGACATGGCTACACCTTC.

This chain connects TRBV20-1 to TRBJ2-3, with 9 bases matching TRBD1. This CDR3 has 11 amino acids. Per the germline V gene, CDR1 is DFQATT and CDR2 is SNEGSKA (reference sequence). Trimming cost V 5 bases and J 6 bases; bases outside gene matches: 0. The CDR3 coding sequence is TGCAGTGCTGACAGGGGGGATACGCAGTATTTT. Its protein is CSADRGDTQYF.

The J gene is TRBJ1-5, the V gene TRBV10-3; no firm D call. Germline V gene lookup returns CDR1 ENHRY and CDR2 SYGVKD. The CDR3 spans 15 residues. The germline V and J ends were trimmed by 3 bases and 2 bases, with 11 bases remaining between them. The CDR3 reads CAISDSRDGNQPQHF. Written as DNA, the CDR3 is TGTGCCATCAGTGATTCGAGAGATGGCAATCAGCCCCAGCATTTT.

The sample holds a few counts of this clonotype. The V call is TRBV4-2, the J call TRBJ1-2; 12 positions agree with TRBD1. The CDR3 has 16 residues. CDR1 is LGHNA and CDR2 is YNFKEQ in the germline V gene. V shed 3 bases, J shed 4 bases, and the junction held 6 bases outside the gene matches. The CDR3 nucleotides are TGTGCCAGCAGCCATGGGGACAGGGGGCGCCCCTATGGCTACACCTTC. Translation: CASSHGDRGRPYGYTF.

This chain connects TRBV10-2 to TRBJ2-6; D ambiguous. The CDR3 is 15 residues long. CDR1 is WSHSY and CDR2 is SAAADI in the germline V gene. Trimming stripped 3 bases from V and 1 base from J, with 7 bases between. CDR3 sequence reads: CASSDRQSGANVLTF. CDR3 bases: TGCGCCAGCAGTGACAGGCAATCTGGGGCCAACGTCCTGACTTTC.

CDR3 coding DNA: TGTGCCAGCAGCAACCCGCAGGTCAGTCCTAGCATTTACAATGAGCAGTTCTTC. Its protein product is CASSNPQVSPSIYNEQFF. The V call is TRBV7-9, the J call TRBJ2-1; D may be TRBD2 (5 bases). Germline V gene data show CDR1 as SEHNR and CDR2 as FQNEAQ (reference sequence). This CDR3 is built from 18 residues. V lost 5 bases and J 4 bases, leaving 24 bases between the germline ends.

The chain couples TRBV6-2 or TRBV6-3 to TRBJ2-5, with D hard to call. V lost 11 bases and J 3 bases, leaving 10 bases between the germline ends. CDR1 MNHEY and CDR2 SVGEGT come from the germline V gene. The CDR3 spans 11 residues. The CDR3 spells CAGRAEETQYF. As DNA, the CDR3 is TGTGCCGGACGAGCTGAAGAGACCCAGTACTTC.

The V call is TRBV10-3, the J call TRBJ2-5; TRBD1 matches at 11 bases. The closer fit of TRBJ2-7 to the DNA end suggests the J call may be wrong. Germline CDR1 reads ENHRY; CDR2 reads SYGVKD. The CDR3 has 16 amino acids. CDR3 nucleotide sequence: TGTGCCATCAGTTGGGCGGGACAGGGGGTTACTGACGAGCAGTACTTC. The encoded protein is CAISWAGQGVTDEQYF.

J is TRBJ2-5 and V is TRBV28, with D perhaps matching TRBD1 (6 bases). CDR1 is MDHEN, CDR2 SYDVKM, per germline. This CDR3 has 13 residues. Between the trimmed V and J ends, which lost 3 bases and 4 bases, there was a span of 9 bases. The chain's CDR3 is CASSFRGVETQYF. For the CDR3, the DNA is TGTGCCAGCAGTTTCAGGGGCGTAGAGACCCAGTACTTC.